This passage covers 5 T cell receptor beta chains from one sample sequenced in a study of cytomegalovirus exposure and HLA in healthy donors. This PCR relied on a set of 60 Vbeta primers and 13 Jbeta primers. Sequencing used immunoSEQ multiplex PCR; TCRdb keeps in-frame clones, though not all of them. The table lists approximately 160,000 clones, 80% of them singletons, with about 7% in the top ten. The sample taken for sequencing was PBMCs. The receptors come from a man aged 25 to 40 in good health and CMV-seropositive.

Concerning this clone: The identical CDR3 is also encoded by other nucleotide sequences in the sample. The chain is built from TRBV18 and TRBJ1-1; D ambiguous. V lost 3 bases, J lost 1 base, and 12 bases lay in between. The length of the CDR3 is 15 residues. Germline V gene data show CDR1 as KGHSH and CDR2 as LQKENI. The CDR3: CASSPSRVGNTEAFF. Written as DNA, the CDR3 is TGTGCCAGCTCACCTTCTCGGGTCGGGAACACTGAAGCTTTCTTT.

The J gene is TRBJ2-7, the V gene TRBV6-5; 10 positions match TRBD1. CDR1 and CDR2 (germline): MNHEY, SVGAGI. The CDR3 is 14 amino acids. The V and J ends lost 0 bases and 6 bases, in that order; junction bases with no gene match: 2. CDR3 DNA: TGTGCCAGCAGTTACTCGAGGGACAGGGGCGAGCAGTACTTC. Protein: CASSYSRDRGEQYF.

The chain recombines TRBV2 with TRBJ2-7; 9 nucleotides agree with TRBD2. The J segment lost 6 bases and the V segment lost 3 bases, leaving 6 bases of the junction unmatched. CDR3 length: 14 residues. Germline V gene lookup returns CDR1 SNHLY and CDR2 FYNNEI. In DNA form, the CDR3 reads TGTGCCAGCAGTGATGTGGTAGCGGGAGTCGAGCAGTACTTC. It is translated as CASSDVVAGVEQYF.

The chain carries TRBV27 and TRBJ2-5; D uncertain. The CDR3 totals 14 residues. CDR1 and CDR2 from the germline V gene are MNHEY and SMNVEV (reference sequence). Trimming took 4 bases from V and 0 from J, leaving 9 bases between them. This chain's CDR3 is CASSSRRYQETQYF. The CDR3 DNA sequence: TGTGCCAGCAGTTCCCGGCGGTACCAAGAGACCCAGTACTTC.

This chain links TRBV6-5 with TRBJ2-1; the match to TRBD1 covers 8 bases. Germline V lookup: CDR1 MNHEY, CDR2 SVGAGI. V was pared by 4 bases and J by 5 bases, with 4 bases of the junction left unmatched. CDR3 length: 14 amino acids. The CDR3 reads CASSSGQGHNEQFF. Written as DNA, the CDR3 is TGTGCCAGCAGTTCCGGACAGGGCCACAATGAGCAGTTCTTC.